Sequencing of this T cell receptor (beta chain) was carried out in a study of response to subunit inactivated influenza vaccine. Findings and caveats of the study: Each seasonal influenza vaccination, the authors suggested, recruits few new T cells.

This CDR3 spans 14 amino acids. Germline V gene data show CDR1 as SQVTM and CDR2 as ANQGSEA. The J segment lost 7 bases and the V segment lost 0 bases, leaving 3 bases of the junction unmatched. In its sample, this clonotype was seen many times. Its antigen is currently unknown. From the RT-PCR reads, TCRdb called clonotypes with MiXCR, one entry per CDR3 protein. Among 650,000 or so distinct CDR3 sequences listed, around 15% were seen once. This TCR came from a man aged 50-60 years who received an inactivated influenza vaccine. This specimen consisted of PBMCs from blood, obtained less than 15 days before vaccination. This sequence joins TRBV29-1 and TRBJ2-2; 9 nucleotides match TRBD1. The CDR3: CSVEEQGAGGELFF. The CDR3 DNA sequence: TGCAGCGTTGAAGAACAGGGGGCCGGCGGGGAGCTGTTTTTT.